The 11 T cell receptor beta chains in this list originate from one sample, sequenced in a study of shared T cell receptors in the human thymus. Clones were read by immunoSEQ multiplex PCR, and TCRdb kept only the in-frame ones, dropping some. The table lists hundreds of thousands of clones, around 87% of them singletons. The same sample was also studied in work on human thymus T cells.

Source material: thymocytes. The receptor source for this set is a boy in the first two years of life with a congenital heart defect.

This chain joins TRBV4-3 and TRBJ2-1; TRBD2 matches 13 bases. The V gene end was trimmed by 3 bases and the J gene end by 10 bases; junction bases not matched to a gene: 12. CDR1 is LGHNA, CDR2 YSLEER, per germline. This CDR3 is 17 amino acids long. CDR3 nucleotide sequence: TGCGCCAGCAGCCAGACTAGCGGGGGGACCTGGGGAGGGGAGCAGTTCTTC. This translates into CASSQTSGGTWGGEQFF.

This clone showed up just a few times. The J gene is TRBJ1-3, the V gene TRBV7-2; possible D gene TRBD1, 6 bases. The CDR3 is 16 amino acids. Trimming shortened V by 5 bases and J by 2 bases, and 16 bases separated the two germline ends. Per the germline V gene, CDR1 is SGHTA and CDR2 is FQGNSA. This CDR3 reads CASSPADRKTGNTIYF. The CDR3, as DNA: TGTGCCAGCAGCCCAGCGGACAGAAAAACTGGAAACACCATATATTTT.

As for this clone: Other nucleotide sequences from this sample produce the same CDR3. This chain uses TRBV5-1 with TRBJ2-5; D not certain. Germline V gives CDR1 SGHRS, CDR2 YFSETQ. Trimming left V 0 bases short and J 5 bases short, with 5 bases between. This CDR3 region has 12 residues. CDR3: CASSLAGETQYF. For the CDR3, the DNA is TGCGCCAGCAGCTTGGCCGGGGAGACCCAGTACTTC.

The J gene is TRBJ2-1, the V gene TRBV27; TRBD1 matches at 7 bases. The V gene's germline CDR1 is MNHEY and CDR2 SMNVEV (reference sequence). V shed 2 bases, J shed 8 bases, and the junction held 12 bases outside the gene matches. The CDR3 sequence is 16 residues long. This chain's CDR3 is CASSLRTGDVNDEQFF. The CDR3 DNA reads as TGTGCCAGCAGTTTACGCACAGGGGATGTTAACGATGAGCAGTTCTTC.

The chain employs TRBV7-2 and TRBJ2-1; 14 positions match TRBD2. Germline CDR1 SGHTA, CDR2 FQGNSA. The CDR3 is 17 amino acids. With 5 bases clipped from V and 4 bases from J, the junction kept 7 bases outside the gene matches. The CDR3 spells CASSPRLAGGPYNEQFF. In nucleotides, the CDR3 is TGTGCCAGCAGCCCCAGACTAGCGGGAGGGCCTTACAATGAGCAGTTCTTC.

V usage is TRBV5-6 and J usage is TRBJ2-7; TRBD2 agrees at 13 bases. The CDR3 sequence is 19 residues long. Germline V gives CDR1 SGHDT, CDR2 YYEEEE. The V gene end was trimmed by 4 bases and the J gene end by 3 bases; junction bases not matched to a gene: 16. CDR3 bases: TGTGCCAGCAGCCAACGGGTCCGGACTAGCGGGGGCGCAGACTACGAGCAGTACTTC. It is translated as CASSQRVRTSGGADYEQYF.

The V call is TRBV7-8, the J call TRBJ2-7; 16 bases line up with TRBD2. V dropped 5 bases and J dropped 3; count of bases not matched to a gene: 4. The CDR3 sequence is 16 residues long. Germline V CDR1 and CDR2: SGHVS, FQNEAQ. For the CDR3, the DNA is TGTGCCAGCAGCGTCGGGACTAGCGGGAGGGGCTACGAGCAGTACTTC. Its translation is CASSVGTSGRGYEQYF.

J is TRBJ1-1 and V is TRBV2; 9 nucleotides agree with TRBD1. CDR3 size: 15 residues. Germline CDR1 reads SNHLY; CDR2 reads FYNNEI. V trimming: 7 bases; J trimming: 7 bases; junction bases outside the gene matches: 13. The CDR3 here is CASNTPDRGGVEAFF. The CDR3 coding sequence is TGTGCCAGCAACACCCCGGACAGGGGAGGGGTTGAAGCTTTCTTT.

Points on this clone: Its ends do not fully match the called genes, so a read error is possible. The J gene is TRBJ2-7, the V gene TRBV6-5; no definite D call. This CDR3 region has 12 residues. CDR1 MNHEY and CDR2 SVGAGI come from the germline V gene. CDR3 coding DNA: TGTGCCAGCAGTTACGAGACTGACCCCAGCACCTTC. This translates into CASSYETDPSTF.

This chain links TRBV28 with TRBJ2-7; weak D call: TRBD1 (5 bases). Germline values: CDR1 MDHEN, CDR2 SYDVKM. Trimming stripped 6 bases from V and 2 bases from J, with 23 bases between. This CDR3 is built from 17 residues. CDR3 in DNA: TGTGCCAGCAGCCCTCTCCACGACAGCGTAATCCCCTACGAGCAGTACTTC. Translating gives CASSPLHDSVIPYEQYF.

This chain connects TRBV10-1 to TRBJ2-1; TRBD2 matches at 10 bases. V lost 1 base, J lost 4 bases, and 4 bases stayed unmatched. The germline V gene has CDR1 WNHNN and CDR2 SYGVQD (reference sequence). This CDR3 has 16 residues. The CDR3 bases are TGCGCCAGCAGTGAGTTGAAGCGGGAGGGTTACAATGAGCAGTTCTTC. The encoded protein is CASSELKREGYNEQFF.